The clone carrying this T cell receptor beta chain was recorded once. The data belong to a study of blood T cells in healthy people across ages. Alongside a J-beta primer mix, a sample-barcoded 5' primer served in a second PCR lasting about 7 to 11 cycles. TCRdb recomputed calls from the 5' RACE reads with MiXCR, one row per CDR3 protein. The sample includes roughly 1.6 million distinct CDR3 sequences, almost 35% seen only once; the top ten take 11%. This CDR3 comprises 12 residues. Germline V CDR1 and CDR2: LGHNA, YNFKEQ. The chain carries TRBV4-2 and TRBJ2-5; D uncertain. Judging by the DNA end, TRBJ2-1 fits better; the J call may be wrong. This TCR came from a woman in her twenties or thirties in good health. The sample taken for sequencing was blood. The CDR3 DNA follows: TGTGCCAGTGGGAAGTTCCAAGAGACCCAGTTCTTC. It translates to CASGKFQETQFF.